One and the same sample provided the 10 T cell receptor beta chains below, sequenced in a study of cytomegalovirus exposure and HLA in healthy donors. PCR primers comprised 60 Vbeta and 13 Jbeta primers. The protocol was immunoSEQ multiplex PCR, while the TCRdb copy is restricted to in-frame clones and leaves out a portion. Of more than 60,000 clones in the sample, about 75% were seen once. Sequencing input: PBMCs. Receptors were obtained from a young man in good health and CMV-seronegative.

The chain couples TRBV19 to TRBJ2-7; 8 bases agree with TRBD1. The CDR3 extends over 14 amino acids. Looked up from germline, CDR1 is LNHDA and CDR2 is SQIVND (reference sequence). V was clipped by 5 bases and J by 2 bases; unmatched bases: 5. The CDR3 loop reads CASSGGQGAYEQYF. CDR3 DNA: TGTGCCAGTAGTGGCGGACAGGGCGCCTACGAGCAGTACTTC.

The chain recombines TRBV9 with TRBJ2-7, with 9 positions matching TRBD1. With V trimmed by 4 bases and J by 1 base, 6 bases remained unmatched. CDR3 size: 15 residues. Germline CDR1 and CDR2: SGDLS and YYNGEE. The CDR3 here is CASSPTGGPSYEQYV. The CDR3, as DNA: TGTGCCAGCAGCCCGACAGGGGGTCCTTCCTACGAGCAGTACGTC.

The V gene is TRBV28, the J gene TRBJ2-2, with D unresolved. This CDR3 has 13 residues. Deletions cut 3 bases from V and 5 bases from J, with 7 bases between. Per the germline V gene, CDR1 is MDHEN and CDR2 is SYDVKM. The CDR3, as DNA: TGTGCCAGCAGTTTTAGTATTACCGGGGAGCTGTTTTTT. As protein: CASSFSITGELFF.

DNA for the CDR3: TGTGCCAGCAGCGCCCAGAACAGGGAGAACACCGGGGAGCTGTTTTTT. Its protein product is CASSAQNRENTGELFF. The chain joins TRBV5-5 to TRBJ2-2, with a tentative D call TRBD1 (6 bases). This CDR3 is built from 16 residues. Germline V gene lookup returns CDR1 SGHKS and CDR2 YYEKEE (reference sequence). The V and J ends lost 4 bases and 1 base respectively, with 14 bases between them.

The chain couples TRBV15 to TRBJ1-1; 11 positions match TRBD1. V dropped 5 bases and J dropped 5; count of bases not matched to a gene: 4. CDR3 length equals 14 residues. Germline CDR1 LNHNV, CDR2 YYDKDF (reference sequence). The CDR3 sequence is CATSSDRGRTEAFF. The CDR3 DNA reads TGTGCCACCAGCTCGGACAGGGGGCGGACTGAAGCTTTCTTT. Full variable domain (rest looked up from reference TRBV15 and TRBJ1-1): DAMVIQNPRYQVTQFGKPVTLSCSQTLNHNVMYWYQQKSSQAPKLLFHYYDKDFNNEADTPDNFQSRRPNTSFCFLDIRSPGLGDTAMYLCATSSDRGRTEAFFGQGTRLTVV.

Points on this clone: The same CDR3 can be traced to other DNA sequences in this sample. This chain uses TRBV7-8 with TRBJ1-1, with D unclear. CDR1 is SGHVS and CDR2 is FQNEAQ in the germline V gene. The length of the CDR3 is 13 residues. V shed 4 bases and J shed 3 bases, with 9 bases lying between them. The CDR3 nucleotides read TGTGCCAGCAGCTCTAGACGGGACACTGAAGCTTTCTTT. This gives the protein CASSSRRDTEAFF.

The chain joins TRBV21-1 to TRBJ2-7; TRBD2 is taken as the D call from the table, unchecked against the DNA. TRBV21-1 is flagged as a pseudogene. The CDR3 extends over 17 amino acids. For the CDR3, the DNA is TGTGCCAGCAGCAAAAATGCCTCCTCGGGGGGGTCCTACGAGCAGTACGTC. Protein sequence: CASSKNASSGGSYEQYV.

This chain's CDR3 is CASSLEPLLNTEAFF. The CDR3 region has the DNA TGCGCCAGCAGCTTGGAACCGCTATTGAACACTGAAGCTTTCTTT. The genes are TRBV5-1 and TRBJ1-1, with D unclear. The CDR3 extends over 15 amino acids. Trimming pared 0 bases from V and 0 bases from J, leaving 9 bases between. Germline V gene lookup returns CDR1 SGHRS and CDR2 YFSETQ.

The gene calls are TRBV6-5 and TRBJ1-4, with D perhaps TRBD1 (5 bases). The CDR3 consists of 13 residues. The V end was cut by 8 bases, the J end by 12 bases, with 19 bases between. The germline gives CDR1 MNHEY, CDR2 SVGAGI. The CDR3 reads CASAGPGTLELFF. In DNA form, the CDR3 reads TGTGCCAGCGCCGGGCCCGGGACTTTGGAACTGTTTTTT.

About this clone: This specimen includes other DNA sequences encoding the same CDR3. The J gene is TRBJ2-5, the V gene TRBV7-2; D is possibly TRBD2 (5 bases). The CDR3 totals 14 residues. V lost 5 bases to trimming and J lost 5 bases, with 15 bases between them. The germline V gene has CDR1 SGHTA and CDR2 FQGNSA. CDR3 sequence (DNA): TGTGCCAGCAGCCCCCGGGGTGGAGCGGAGACCCAGTACTTC. Protein product: CASSPRGGAETQYF.